The 18 T cell receptor beta chains below come from one sample, sequenced in a study of blood T cell repertoires in COVID-19. Sequencing was performed with immunoSEQ multiplex PCR; in TCRdb, only in-frame clones are kept and a portion is missing. This sample has approximately 250,000 clones, with around 88% found just once. What was sequenced was peripheral blood. The receptors come from a man aged 25 to 40 with active or convalescent COVID-19.

V usage is TRBV18 and J usage is TRBJ1-2, with D tentatively TRBD1 (6 bases). CDR1 is KGHSH and CDR2 is LQKENI in the germline V gene. Between the trimmed V and J ends, which lost 3 bases and 4 bases, there was a span of 15 bases. The CDR3 length is 15 residues. For the CDR3, the DNA is TGTGCCAGCTCACCGAACTGGGACACCTCCTATGGCTACACCTTC. It specifies CASSPNWDTSYGYTF.

This chain links TRBV18 with TRBJ1-1; D possibly corresponds to TRBD1 (5 bases). CDR1 is KGHSH, CDR2 LQKENI, per germline. The CDR3 totals 14 residues. V was clipped by 7 bases and J by 1 base, with 13 bases between them. The CDR3 region has the DNA TGTGCCAGCTGTTTTGGCCAGGGGAACACTGAAGCTTTCTTT. It specifies CASCFGQGNTEAFF.

V is TRBV3-1 (or the pseudogene TRBV3-2) and J is TRBJ2-7; D unresolved. Germline lookup yields CDR1 LGHDT and CDR2 YNNKEL (reference sequence). The CDR3 consists of 13 residues. Deletions cut 0 bases from V and 0 bases from J, with 3 bases between. CDR3 sequence reads: CASSQESSYEQYF. The CDR3 DNA reads as TGTGCCAGCAGCCAAGAGAGCTCCTACGAGCAGTACTTC.

The chain is built from TRBV6-5 and TRBJ2-2, with a weak D call TRBD1 (6 bases). The V gene lost 6 bases and the J gene lost 1 base, with 12 bases spanning the gap. Germline CDR1 and CDR2: MNHEY and SVGAGI. This CDR3 contains 15 residues. The CDR3 sequence is CASSSTGMNTGELFF. The CDR3 DNA reads TGTGCCAGCAGCAGTACAGGGATGAACACCGGGGAGCTGTTTTTT.

The chain carries TRBV28 and TRBJ1-3; 9 bases match TRBD1. V gave up 4 bases and J gave up 0 bases; unmatched junction bases: 7. Germline CDR1 reads MDHEN; CDR2 reads SYDVKM. The CDR3 consists of 17 residues. The CDR3 nucleotides read TGTGCCAGCAGTTCAGGGACAGGGCGCCGCTCTGGAAACACCATATATTTT. It translates to CASSSGTGRRSGNTIYF.

The chain combines TRBV7-2 with TRBJ2-3, with TRBD2 matching over 7 bases. The CDR3 totals 16 residues. With 1 base clipped from V and 7 bases from J, the junction kept 11 bases outside the gene matches. Per germline, CDR1 SGHTA and CDR2 FQGNSA. The CDR3 bases are TGTGCCAGCAGCTTAGGGGGTGCCGGGGGAGGGCATACGCAGTATTTT. Translation: CASSLGGAGGGHTQYF. The full variable domain, with the rest looked up from reference TRBV7-2 and TRBJ2-3, is GAGVSQSPSNKVTEKGKDVELRCDPISGHTALYWYRQSLGQGLEFLIYFQGNSAPDKSGLPSDRFSAERTGGSVSTLTIQRTQQEDSAVYLCASSLGGAGGGHTQYFGPGTRLTVL.

The rearrangement joins TRBV4-3 to TRBJ2-1; 7 nucleotides agree with TRBD1. CDR1 LGHNA and CDR2 YSLEER come from the germline V gene. The CDR3 length is 14 residues. The trim removed 1 base at V and 8 bases at J, leaving 5 bases unmatched. CDR3 amino acids: CASSQGIQGYEQFF. The DNA of the CDR3 is TGCGCCAGCAGCCAAGGGATACAGGGGTATGAGCAGTTCTTC.

The rearrangement uses TRBV7-9 and TRBJ2-7; D is possibly TRBD2 (5 bases). This CDR3 has 17 residues. Deletions cut 3 bases from V and 3 bases from J, with 21 bases between. Germline CDR1 reads SEHNR; CDR2 reads FQNEAQ (reference sequence). CDR3 DNA: TGTGCCAGCAGCTTTTCTGTTGGGCAGGAGGTAGTCTACGAGCAGTACTTC. This translates into CASSFSVGQEVVYEQYF.

CDR3 loop: CASSLGDREYQPQHF. The CDR3 nucleotides are TGTGCCAGCAGCTTAGGGGACAGGGAGTATCAGCCCCAGCATTTT. The chain links TRBV7-2 to TRBJ1-5; 9 nucleotides agree with TRBD1. After removal of 1 base from V and 5 bases from J, the junction contained 3 bases not matched to a gene. The CDR3 has 15 amino acids. CDR1 and CDR2 from the germline V gene are SGHTA and FQGNSA. The full variable domain, rest sourced from reference TRBV7-2 and TRBJ1-5, is GAGVSQSPSNKVTEKGKDVELRCDPISGHTALYWYRQSLGQGLEFLIYFQGNSAPDKSGLPSDRFSAERTGGSVSTLTIQRTQQEDSAVYLCASSLGDREYQPQHFGDGTRLSIL.

The CDR3 sequence: CAISDLKEANYGYTF. The CDR3 DNA follows: TGTGCCATCAGTGACTTAAAGGAGGCTAACTATGGCTACACCTTC. The chain is built from TRBV10-3 and TRBJ1-2, with unresolved D. CDR1 and CDR2 (germline): ENHRY, SYGVKD. This CDR3 region has 15 residues. V shed 3 bases and J shed 0 bases, with 11 bases lying between them.

This CDR3 is CASSDRAGGGYTF. For the CDR3, the DNA is TGTGCCAGCAGCGACAGGGCTGGGGGAGGCTACACCTTC. The genes are TRBV7-9 and TRBJ1-2, with 7 bases fitting TRBD1. The CDR3 has 13 residues. Germline CDR1 SEHNR, CDR2 FQNEAQ (reference sequence). The ends lost 5 bases at V and 8 bases at J; junction bases unmatched: 8.

V usage is TRBV4-1 and J usage is TRBJ2-2, with a weak D call TRBD2 (6 bases). CDR3 size: 12 residues. Trimming cost V 4 bases and J 6 bases, with 6 bases left between them. From germline, CDR1 is MGHRA and CDR2 YSYEKL. CDR3 residues: CASSPGAGELFF. Here the CDR3 DNA reads TGCGCCAGCAGCCCGGGGGCCGGGGAGCTGTTTTTT.

V and J are TRBV5-6 and TRBJ1-4; no reliable D call. Germline V gene lookup returns CDR1 SGHDT and CDR2 YYEEEE. The V gene lost 3 bases and the J gene lost 2 bases, with 14 bases spanning the gap. The CDR3 runs 16 residues. The CDR3 nucleotides read TGTGCCAGCAGCTACCCGGTTGACGGGACTAATGAAAAACTGTTTTTT. This encodes CASSYPVDGTNEKLFF.

The V and J genes are TRBV6-6 and TRBJ2-2; 7 bases fit TRBD1. V trimming: 6 bases; J trimming: 5 bases; junction bases outside the gene matches: 6. In germline, CDR1 is MNHNY, CDR2 SVGAGI (reference sequence). The CDR3 spans 14 residues. The CDR3 loop reads CASSSTGRTGELFF. The CDR3 DNA reads as TGTGCCAGCAGCTCGACAGGGAGAACCGGGGAGCTGTTTTTT.

Here the CDR3 reads CASSYGGTYNSPLHF. CDR3 DNA: TGTGCCAGCAGTTACGGGGGGACCTATAATTCACCCCTCCACTTT. The chain links TRBV6-5 to TRBJ1-6, with D maybe TRBD1 (5 bases). This CDR3 has 15 amino acids. Germline CDR1 MNHEY, CDR2 SVGAGI. V lost 2 bases and J 2 bases, leaving 7 bases between the germline ends.

V usage is TRBV7-2 and J usage is TRBJ1-2; D ambiguous. The CDR3 runs 13 residues. Trimming took 5 bases from V and 3 from J, leaving 10 bases between them. CDR1 and CDR2 from the germline V gene are SGHTA and FQGNSA. The CDR3 reads CASSKRTDYGYTF. CDR3 nucleotides: TGTGCCAGCAGCAAGAGAACTGACTATGGCTACACCTTC.

The gene calls are TRBV10-3 and TRBJ1-1; D call uncertain. The germline V and J ends were trimmed by 1 base and 5 bases, with 14 bases remaining between them. The germline gives CDR1 ENHRY, CDR2 SYGVKD. This CDR3 has 15 residues. The CDR3 region is CAISEYPVSVTEAFF. CDR3 DNA sequence: TGTGCCATCAGTGAGTATCCGGTTTCGGTAACTGAAGCTTTCTTT.

The chain uses TRBV10-2 and TRBJ1-6, with 7 bases matching TRBD1. The CDR3 covers 13 residues. CDR1 and CDR2 (germline): WSHSY, SAAADI. V shed 8 bases and J 9 bases; nucleotides not matched to a gene: 7. The CDR3 loop reads CASLARGVSPLHF. As DNA, the CDR3 is TGCGCCAGCTTAGCCAGGGGGGTTTCACCCCTCCACTTT.